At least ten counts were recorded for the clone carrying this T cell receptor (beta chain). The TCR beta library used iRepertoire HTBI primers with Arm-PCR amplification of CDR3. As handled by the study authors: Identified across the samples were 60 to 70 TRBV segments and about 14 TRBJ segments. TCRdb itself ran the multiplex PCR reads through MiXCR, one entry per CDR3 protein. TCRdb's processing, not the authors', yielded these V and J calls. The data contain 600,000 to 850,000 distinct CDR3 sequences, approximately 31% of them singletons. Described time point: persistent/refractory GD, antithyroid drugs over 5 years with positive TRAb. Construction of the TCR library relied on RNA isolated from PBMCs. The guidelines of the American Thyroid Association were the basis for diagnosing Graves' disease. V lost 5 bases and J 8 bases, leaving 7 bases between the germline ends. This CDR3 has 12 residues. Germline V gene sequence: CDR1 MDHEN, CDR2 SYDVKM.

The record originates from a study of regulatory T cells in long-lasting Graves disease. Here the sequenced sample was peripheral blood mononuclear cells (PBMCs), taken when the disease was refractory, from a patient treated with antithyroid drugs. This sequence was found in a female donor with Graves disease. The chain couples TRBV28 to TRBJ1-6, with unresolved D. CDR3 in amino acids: CASSQAHSPLHF. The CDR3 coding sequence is TGTGCCAGCAGTCAGGCGCATTCACCCCTCCACTTT.